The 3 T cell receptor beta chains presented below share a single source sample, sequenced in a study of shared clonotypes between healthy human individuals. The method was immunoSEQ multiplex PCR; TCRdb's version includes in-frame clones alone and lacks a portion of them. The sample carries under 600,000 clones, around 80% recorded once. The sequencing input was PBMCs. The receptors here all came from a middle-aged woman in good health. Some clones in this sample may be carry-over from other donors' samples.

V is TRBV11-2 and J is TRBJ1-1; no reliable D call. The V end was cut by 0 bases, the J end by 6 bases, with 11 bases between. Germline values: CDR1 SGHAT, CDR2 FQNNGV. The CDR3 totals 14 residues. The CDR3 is CASSLDGPGAEAFF. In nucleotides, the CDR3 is TGTGCCAGCAGCTTAGATGGTCCCGGGGCTGAAGCTTTCTTT.

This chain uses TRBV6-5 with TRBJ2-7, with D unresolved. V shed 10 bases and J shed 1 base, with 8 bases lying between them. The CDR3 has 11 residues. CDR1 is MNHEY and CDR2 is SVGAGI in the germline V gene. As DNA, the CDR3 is TGTGCCACCTCCTATTCCTACGAGCAGTACTTC. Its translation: CATSYSYEQYF.

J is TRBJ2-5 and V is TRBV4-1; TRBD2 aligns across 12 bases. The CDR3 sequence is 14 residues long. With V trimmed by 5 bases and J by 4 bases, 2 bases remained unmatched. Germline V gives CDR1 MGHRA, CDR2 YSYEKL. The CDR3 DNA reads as TGCGCCAGCAGCTCGGGACTAGCGGGAGAGACCCAGTACTTC. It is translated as CASSSGLAGETQYF.